The next 29 T cell receptor beta chains were all read from a single sample in a study of T cell responses to AZD1222 COVID-19 vaccine. Using immunoSEQ multiplex PCR, the repertoire was profiled, and TCRdb retains in-frame clones only, with some absent. The sample lists roughly 170,000 clones, about 86% occurring once. Sequencing used peripheral blood, obtained on day 0 of AZD1222 vaccination. The receptors shown here come from an adult in good health.

This clone was seen a single time. V and J are TRBV7-3 and TRBJ2-5, with 9 bases fitting TRBD2. V lost 3 bases to trimming and J lost 5 bases; unmatched junction nucleotides: 10. The germline gives CDR1 SGHTA, CDR2 FQGTGA. The CDR3 has 16 residues. The CDR3 nucleotides are TGTGCCAGCAGCTTGTCCCCAGCGGGAGGTGGGGAGACCCAGTACTTC. It codes for CASSLSPAGGGETQYF.

The V call is TRBV7-3, the J call TRBJ1-1; D gene ambiguous. Germline V gives CDR1 SGHTA, CDR2 FQGTGA. The CDR3 loop spans 13 amino acids. Trimming removed 4 bases from V and 0 bases from J, with 6 bases in between. This chain's CDR3 is CASSYGVNTEAFF. CDR3 nucleotide sequence: TGTGCCAGCAGCTACGGGGTGAACACTGAAGCTTTCTTT. The whole variable domain, remainder taken from reference TRBV7-3 and TRBJ1-1, is GAGVSQTPSNKVTEKGKYVELRCDPISGHTALYWYRQSLGQGPEFLIYFQGTGAADDSGLPNDRFFAVRPEGSVSTLKIQRTERGDSAVYLCASSYGVNTEAFFGQGTRLTVV.

This clone was detected once. The chain employs TRBV14 and TRBJ1-6; D remains ambiguous. Trimming cost V 1 base and J 7 bases, with 14 bases left between them. CDR3 length equals 16 residues. Germline V CDR1 and CDR2: SGHDN, FVKESK. CDR3 sequence (DNA): TGTGCCAGCAGCCAAGTGTCGGGAAGGAACAATTCACCCCTCCACTTT. As protein: CASSQVSGRNNSPLHF. Full variable domain (missing parts from reference TRBV14 and TRBJ1-6): EAGVTQFPSHSVIEKGQTVTLRCDPISGHDNLYWYRRVMGKEIKFLLHFVKESKQDESGMPNNRFLAERTGGTYSTLKVQPAELEDSGVYFCASSQVSGRNNSPLHFGNGTRLTVT.

This chain uses TRBV24-1 with TRBJ2-1; no firm D call. Per the germline V gene, CDR1 is KGHDR and CDR2 is SFDVKD. The V end lost 5 bases, the J end lost 4 bases, and 11 bases lay between the germline ends. The CDR3 is made up of 14 amino acids. The CDR3 DNA reads TGTGCCACCAGTGGGCTGGATGTATACAATGAGCAGTTCTTC. Its protein is CATSGLDVYNEQFF.

The chain combines TRBV20-1 with TRBJ2-3, with D hard to call. The V end lost 7 bases, the J end lost 1 base, and 6 bases lay between the germline ends. The CDR3 is 11 residues long. Germline V gene data show CDR1 as DFQATT and CDR2 as SNEGSKA (reference sequence). CDR3 protein: CSGQGTDTQYF. Written as DNA, the CDR3 is TGCAGTGGCCAGGGCACAGATACGCAGTATTTT.

The chain employs TRBV12-3 or TRBV12-4 and TRBJ2-1; D is unclear. V shed 5 bases and J shed 8 bases, with 4 bases lying between them. There are 10 residues in the CDR3. Here the CDR3 DNA reads TGTGCCAGCAGTAGACATGAGCAGTTCTTC. This codes for CASSRHEQFF.

V usage is TRBV27 and J usage is TRBJ2-5; unclear D gene. Germline V gene sequence: CDR1 MNHEY, CDR2 SMNVEV (reference sequence). The CDR3 runs to 13 residues. V lost 5 bases and J 0 bases, leaving 7 bases between the germline ends. CDR3 bases: TGTGCCAGCAGTCCCGAGTACCAAGAGACCCAGTACTTC. Amino acid sequence: CASSPEYQETQYF.

This chain links TRBV18 with TRBJ2-1, with 12 positions matching TRBD2. J lost 8 bases, V lost 6 bases, and 8 bases had no gene match. The length of the CDR3 is 15 residues. CDR1 is KGHSH, CDR2 LQKENI, per germline. The CDR3 nucleotides are TGTGCCAGCTCCCGGACTAGCGGGACTTTAGATGAGCAGTTCTTC. Translated: CASSRTSGTLDEQFF.

DNA of the CDR3: TGCGCCAGCAGCCAAGTTCTGGGGGCGAAAACTGAAGCTTTCTTT. This encodes CASSQVLGAKTEAFF. The chain recombines TRBV4-3 with TRBJ1-1; D may be TRBD1 (6 bases). This CDR3 has 15 amino acids. The ends were cut back, 1 base at V and 5 bases at J, with 14 bases in the middle. Germline CDR1 reads LGHNA; CDR2 reads YSLEER.

This clone was recorded a few times. The chain combines TRBV6-2 or TRBV6-3 with TRBJ1-4, with D unclear. CDR1 is MNHEY and CDR2 is SVGEGT in the germline V gene. This CDR3 is built from 15 residues. Trimming pared 2 bases from V and 1 base from J, leaving 8 bases between. The DNA of the CDR3 is TGTGCCAGCAGTTACCTGGGTATAACTAATGAAAAACTGTTTTTT. Its protein is CASSYLGITNEKLFF.

The J gene is TRBJ1-5, the V gene TRBV19; TRBD1 aligns across 9 bases. V was clipped by 1 base and J by 3 bases; unmatched bases: 4. The CDR3 runs 16 residues. Germline V gene lookup returns CDR1 LNHDA and CDR2 SQIVND (reference sequence). CDR3 amino acids: CASSIVRTGDNQPQHF. CDR3 in DNA: TGTGCCAGTAGTATAGTGCGGACAGGGGACAATCAGCCCCAGCATTTT.

The chain links TRBV4-3 to TRBJ2-2; 7 bases match TRBD1. CDR1 and CDR2 (germline): LGHNA, YSLEER. CDR3 length: 13 amino acids. V was pared by 3 bases and J by 8 bases, with 3 bases of the junction left unmatched. The CDR3 bases are TGCGCCAGCAGCCATTACAGGGGAGGGGAGCTGTTTTTT. Its translation: CASSHYRGGELFF.

V is TRBV24-1 and J is TRBJ1-1, with TRBD1 as a possible D gene (6 bases). The V gene's germline CDR1 is KGHDR and CDR2 SFDVKD. The germline V and J ends were trimmed by 3 bases and 6 bases, with 10 bases remaining between them. The CDR3 length is 13 residues. The CDR3 DNA reads as TGTGCCACCAGTGATCAGGGGACCTCTGAAGCTTTCTTT. This encodes CATSDQGTSEAFF.

The chain has TRBV24-1 and TRBJ1-5, with D uncertain. There are 13 residues in the CDR3. Trimming shortened V by 7 bases and J by 4 bases, and 10 bases separated the two germline ends. CDR1 is KGHDR, CDR2 SFDVKD, per germline. CDR3 loop: CATRSSDNQPQHF. The DNA for the CDR3 is TGTGCCACCAGGTCGTCCGATAATCAGCCCCAGCATTTT.

This sequence joins TRBV28 and TRBJ2-3, with 13 bases that match TRBD2. With 5 bases clipped from V and 4 bases from J, the junction kept 6 bases outside the gene matches. CDR1 is MDHEN and CDR2 is SYDVKM in the germline V gene. The CDR3 loop spans 16 amino acids. The DNA for the CDR3 is TGTGCCAGCAGTACGCTACTAGCGGGGGGGCCAGATACGCAGTATTTT. Protein: CASSTLLAGGPDTQYF.

This rearrangement joins TRBV28 to TRBJ1-4; tentative D call: TRBD1 (5 bases). Between the trimmed V and J ends, which lost 4 bases and 7 bases, there was a span of 16 bases. CDR1 and CDR2 (germline): MDHEN, SYDVKM. The CDR3 is made up of 15 amino acids. In DNA form, the CDR3 reads TGTGCCAGCAGTTCATCCGGGGACGGTAGTGAAAAACTGTTTTTT. This codes for CASSSSGDGSEKLFF.

J is TRBJ1-2 and V is TRBV7-9; TRBD1 matches 8 bases. Per the germline V gene, CDR1 is SEHNR and CDR2 is FQNEAQ (reference sequence). There are 15 residues in the CDR3. V lost 2 bases to trimming and J lost 4 bases; unmatched junction nucleotides: 6. This chain's CDR3 is CASSLSTGDSYGYTF. CDR3 nucleotide sequence: TGTGCCAGCAGCTTATCGACAGGGGACTCCTATGGCTACACCTTC.

The J gene is TRBJ1-1, the V gene TRBV7-2, with a possible D match to TRBD1 (5 bases). The CDR3 has 15 amino acids. Germline values: CDR1 SGHTA, CDR2 FQGNSA. V was pared by 2 bases and J by 4 bases, with 14 bases between. This CDR3 reads CASSLTISGSTEAFF. For the CDR3, the DNA is TGTGCCAGCAGCTTAACGATTTCAGGGAGCACTGAAGCTTTCTTT.

The chain recombines TRBV4-2 with TRBJ2-3; perhaps TRBD2 as D (6 bases). Trimming pared 3 bases from V and 4 bases from J, leaving 17 bases between. The germline gives CDR1 LGHNA, CDR2 YNFKEQ. The CDR3 sequence is 16 residues long. The CDR3 DNA sequence: TGTGCCAGCAGCCACGGACTATCCGGGAACGCAGATACGCAGTATTTT. Translation gives CASSHGLSGNADTQYF.

This clone was picked up one time. The chain links TRBV19 to TRBJ1-2; D is possibly TRBD1 (6 bases). This CDR3 region has 12 residues. The V end was cut by 3 bases, the J end by 8 bases, with 10 bases between. The germline V gene encodes CDR1 LNHDA and CDR2 SQIVND (reference sequence). CDR3 amino acids: CASSIGDTGYTF. The CDR3 bases are TGTGCCAGTAGTATCGGGGACACGGGCTACACCTTC.

The chain joins TRBV18 to TRBJ1-5; tentative D call: TRBD1 (5 bases). Germline V gene lookup returns CDR1 KGHSH and CDR2 LQKENI. The CDR3 runs to 16 residues. The ends were cut back, 3 bases at V and 0 bases at J, with 12 bases in the middle. The CDR3 nucleotides are TGTGCCAGCTCACCGGCAGGGCCTTATAGCAATCAGCCCCAGCATTTT. Protein sequence: CASSPAGPYSNQPQHF.

The DNA for the CDR3 is TGTGCCAGCAGTTTATGGGGTAGAAAAGATACGCAGTATTTT. Amino acids: CASSLWGRKDTQYF. The rearrangement joins TRBV28 to TRBJ2-3; D unresolved. This CDR3 region has 14 residues. Per the germline V gene, CDR1 is MDHEN and CDR2 is SYDVKM. Trimming stripped 0 bases from V and 5 bases from J, with 9 bases between.

The chain links TRBV4-1 to TRBJ2-1; 7 bases align to TRBD1. Trimming removed 1 base from V and 8 bases from J; junction bases left unmatched: 8. CDR1 and CDR2 (germline): MGHRA, YSYEKL. The CDR3 extends over 15 amino acids. The CDR3 coding sequence is TGCGCCAGCAGCCAAGGGGTTCAGGGGGTGGATGAGCAGTTCTTC. Protein product: CASSQGVQGVDEQFF.

This clone was counted a few times. The chain combines TRBV4-2 with TRBJ2-7; D may be TRBD2 (5 bases). Germline values: CDR1 LGHNA, CDR2 YNFKEQ. The CDR3 runs to 14 residues. V was pared by 3 bases and J by 7 bases, with 16 bases between. The CDR3 protein is CASSQNFDTGEQYF. CDR3 sequence (DNA): TGTGCCAGCAGCCAGAACTTTGACACGGGGGAGCAGTACTTC.

This chain connects TRBV4-1 to TRBJ2-1, with D possibly called TRBD1 or TRBD2 (5 bases each). The CDR3 spans 15 residues. The ends were cut back, 0 bases at V and 4 bases at J, with 10 bases in the middle. Germline values: CDR1 MGHRA, CDR2 YSYEKL. CDR3 bases: TGCGCCAGCAGCCAAGAAAGGGGACCATACAATGAGCAGTTCTTC. Translating gives CASSQERGPYNEQFF.

This rearrangement joins TRBV3-1 (or the pseudogene TRBV3-2) to TRBJ2-2; the match to TRBD2 covers 7 bases. There are 14 residues in the CDR3. Germline trimming cut 2 bases from V and 7 bases from J; bases unmatched to any gene: 4. In germline, CDR1 is LGHDT, CDR2 YNNKEL (reference sequence). CDR3 sequence: CASSQLREGGELFF. Written as DNA, the CDR3 is TGTGCCAGCAGCCAACTAAGGGAGGGCGGGGAGCTGTTTTTT.

J is TRBJ2-1 and V is TRBV7-2, with D possibly being TRBD1 (5 bases). This CDR3 comprises 16 residues. With 5 bases removed from V and 0 bases from J, the gap between germline ends came to 14 bases. CDR1 SGHTA and CDR2 FQGNSA come from the germline V gene. CDR3 DNA sequence: TGTGCCAGCAGCCTCCTGGGGCTGAGCTCCTACAATGAGCAGTTCTTC. This translates into CASSLLGLSSYNEQFF.

This clone was observed once. The chain employs TRBV9 and TRBJ2-1, with TRBD2 identical over 13 bases. This CDR3 contains 15 residues. Germline CDR1 SGDLS, CDR2 YYNGEE. J was trimmed by 8 bases and V by 0 bases; bases with no gene match: 2. CDR3 region: CASSVGTSGSHEQFF. The CDR3 coding sequence is TGTGCCAGCAGCGTAGGGACTAGCGGGAGCCATGAGCAGTTCTTC.

The rearrangement links TRBV7-2 to TRBJ2-1, with TRBD2 matching 10 bases. V trimming: 3 bases; J trimming: 0 bases; junction bases outside the gene matches: 2. Per germline, CDR1 SGHTA and CDR2 FQGNSA. The CDR3 sequence is 16 residues long. In DNA form, the CDR3 reads TGTGCCAGCAGCTTCCCTAGCGGGAGCTCCTACAATGAGCAGTTCTTC. This codes for CASSFPSGSSYNEQFF.